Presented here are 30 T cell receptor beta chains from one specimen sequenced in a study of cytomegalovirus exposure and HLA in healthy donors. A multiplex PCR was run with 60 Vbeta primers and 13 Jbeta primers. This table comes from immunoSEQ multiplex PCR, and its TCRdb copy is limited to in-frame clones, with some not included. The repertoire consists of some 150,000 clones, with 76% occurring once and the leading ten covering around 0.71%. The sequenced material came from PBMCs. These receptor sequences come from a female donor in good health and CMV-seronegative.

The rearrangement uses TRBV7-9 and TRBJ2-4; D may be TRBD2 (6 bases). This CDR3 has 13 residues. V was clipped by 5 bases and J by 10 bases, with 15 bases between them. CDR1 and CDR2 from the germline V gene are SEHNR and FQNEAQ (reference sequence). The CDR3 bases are TGTGCCAGCAGCGTACGGACTATGGGAATTCAGTACTTC. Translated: CASSVRTMGIQYF.

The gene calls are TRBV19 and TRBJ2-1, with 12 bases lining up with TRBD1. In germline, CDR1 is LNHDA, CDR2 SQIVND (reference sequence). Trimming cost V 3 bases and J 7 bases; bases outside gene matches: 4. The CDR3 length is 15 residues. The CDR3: CASSMWGQGANEQFF. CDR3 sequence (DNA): TGTGCCAGTAGTATGTGGGGACAGGGGGCGAATGAGCAGTTCTTC.

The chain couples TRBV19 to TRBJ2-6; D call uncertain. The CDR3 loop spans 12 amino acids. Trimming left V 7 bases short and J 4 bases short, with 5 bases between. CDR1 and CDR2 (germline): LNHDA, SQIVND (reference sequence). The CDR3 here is CASKEGANVLTF. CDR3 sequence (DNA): TGTGCCAGTAAGGAGGGGGCCAACGTCCTGACTTTC. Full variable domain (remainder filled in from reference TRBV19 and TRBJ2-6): DGGITQSPKYLFRKEGQNVTLSCEQNLNHDAMYWYRQDPGQGLRLIYYSQIVNDFQKGDIAEGYSVSREKKESFPLTVTSAQKNPTAFYLCASKEGANVLTFGAGSRLTVL.

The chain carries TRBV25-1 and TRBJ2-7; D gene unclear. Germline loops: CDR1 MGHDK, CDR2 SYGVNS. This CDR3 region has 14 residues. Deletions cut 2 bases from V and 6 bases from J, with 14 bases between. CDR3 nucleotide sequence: TGTGCCAGCAGTGAAGTCTTACTGGTTGGCGAGCAGTACTTC. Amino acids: CASSEVLLVGEQYF.

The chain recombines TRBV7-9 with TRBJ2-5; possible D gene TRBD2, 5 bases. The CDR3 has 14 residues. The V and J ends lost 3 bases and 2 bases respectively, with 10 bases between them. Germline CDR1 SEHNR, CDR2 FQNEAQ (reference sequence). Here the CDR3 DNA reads TGTGCCAGCAGCTTGGGAGCGCGACAAGAGACCCAGTACTTC. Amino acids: CASSLGARQETQYF.

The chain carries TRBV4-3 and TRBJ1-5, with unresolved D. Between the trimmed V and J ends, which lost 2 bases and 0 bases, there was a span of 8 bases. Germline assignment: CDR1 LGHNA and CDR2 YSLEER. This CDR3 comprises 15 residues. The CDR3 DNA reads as TGCGCCAGCAGCCAAAGCCGTTATAGCAATCAGCCCCAGCATTTT. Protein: CASSQSRYSNQPQHF.

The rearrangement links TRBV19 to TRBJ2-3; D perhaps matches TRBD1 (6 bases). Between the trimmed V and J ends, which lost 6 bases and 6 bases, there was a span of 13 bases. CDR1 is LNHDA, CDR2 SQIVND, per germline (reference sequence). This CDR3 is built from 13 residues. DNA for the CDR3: TGTGCCAGTAGCAACTACAGGGACGATACGCAGTATTTT. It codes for CASSNYRDDTQYF.

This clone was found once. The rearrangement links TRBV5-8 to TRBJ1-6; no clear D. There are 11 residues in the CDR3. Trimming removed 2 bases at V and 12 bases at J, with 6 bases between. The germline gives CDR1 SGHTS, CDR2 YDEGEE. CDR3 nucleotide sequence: TGTGCCAGCAGCTTAAGCGTACCCCTCCACTTT. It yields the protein CASSLSVPLHF.

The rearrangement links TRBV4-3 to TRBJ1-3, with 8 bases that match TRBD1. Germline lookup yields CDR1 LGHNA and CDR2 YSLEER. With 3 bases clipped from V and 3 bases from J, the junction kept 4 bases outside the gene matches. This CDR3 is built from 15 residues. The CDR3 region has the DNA TGCGCCAGCAGCCAGGAAACAGGGGGTGGAAACACCATATATTTT. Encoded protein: CASSQETGGGNTIYF.

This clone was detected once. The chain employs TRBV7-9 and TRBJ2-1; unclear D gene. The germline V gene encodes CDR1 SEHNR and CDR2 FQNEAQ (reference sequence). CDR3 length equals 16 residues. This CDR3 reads CSIYQATPKSYNEQFF. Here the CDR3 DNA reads TGTTCCATATACCAAGCGACGCCAAAATCCTACAATGAGCAGTTCTTC.

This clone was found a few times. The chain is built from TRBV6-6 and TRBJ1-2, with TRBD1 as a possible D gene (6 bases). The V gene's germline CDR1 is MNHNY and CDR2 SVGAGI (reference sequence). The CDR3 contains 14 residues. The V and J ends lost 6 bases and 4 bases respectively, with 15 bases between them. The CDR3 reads CASRPGGGLYGYTF. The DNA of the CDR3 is TGTGCCAGCAGACCCGGTGGGGGCCTCTATGGCTACACCTTC.

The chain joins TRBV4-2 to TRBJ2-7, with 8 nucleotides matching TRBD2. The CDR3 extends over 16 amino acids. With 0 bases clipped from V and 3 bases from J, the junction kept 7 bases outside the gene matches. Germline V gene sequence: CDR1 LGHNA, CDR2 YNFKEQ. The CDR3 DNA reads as TGTGCCAGCAGCCAAGAACCGAGCGGGAGAGGCTACGAGCAGTACTTC. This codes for CASSQEPSGRGYEQYF.

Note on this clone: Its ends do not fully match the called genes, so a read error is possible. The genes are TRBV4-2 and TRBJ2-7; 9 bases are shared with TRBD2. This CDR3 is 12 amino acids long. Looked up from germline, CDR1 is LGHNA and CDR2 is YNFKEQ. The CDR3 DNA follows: TGTGCCAGCAGCCAAGAGGGACTAGCCCCCAACTTC. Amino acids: CASSQEGLAPNF.

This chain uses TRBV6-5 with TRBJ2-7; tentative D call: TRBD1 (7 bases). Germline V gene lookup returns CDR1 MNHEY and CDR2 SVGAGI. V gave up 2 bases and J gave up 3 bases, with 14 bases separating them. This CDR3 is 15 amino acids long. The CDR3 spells CASSYRWQGGYEQYF. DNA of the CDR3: TGTGCCAGCAGTTACAGGTGGCAGGGGGGCTACGAGCAGTACTTC.

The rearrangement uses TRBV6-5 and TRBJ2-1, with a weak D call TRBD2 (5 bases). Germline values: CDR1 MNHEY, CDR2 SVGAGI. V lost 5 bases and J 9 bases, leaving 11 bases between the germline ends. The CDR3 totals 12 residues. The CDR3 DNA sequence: TGTGCCAGCAGTACTACTAGAGGTGAGCAGTTCTTC. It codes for CASSTTRGEQFF.

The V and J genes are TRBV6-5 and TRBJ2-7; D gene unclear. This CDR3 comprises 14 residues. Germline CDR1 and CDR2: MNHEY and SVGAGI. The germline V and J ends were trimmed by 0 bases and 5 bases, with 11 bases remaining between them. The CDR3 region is CASSYSRHPNEQYF. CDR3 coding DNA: TGTGCCAGCAGTTACTCGAGACACCCCAACGAGCAGTACTTC.

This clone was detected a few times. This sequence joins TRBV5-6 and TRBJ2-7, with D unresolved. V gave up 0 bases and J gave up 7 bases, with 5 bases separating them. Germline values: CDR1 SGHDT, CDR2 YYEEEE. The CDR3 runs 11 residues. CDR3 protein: CASSLAREQYF. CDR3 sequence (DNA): TGTGCCAGCAGCTTGGCCCGGGAGCAGTACTTC.

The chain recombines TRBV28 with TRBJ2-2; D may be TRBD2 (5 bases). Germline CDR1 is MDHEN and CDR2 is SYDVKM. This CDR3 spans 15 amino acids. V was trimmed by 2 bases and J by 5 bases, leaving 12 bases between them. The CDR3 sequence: CASSLSRAGTGELFF. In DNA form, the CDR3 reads TGTGCCAGCAGTTTAAGTCGGGCGGGTACCGGGGAGCTGTTTTTT.

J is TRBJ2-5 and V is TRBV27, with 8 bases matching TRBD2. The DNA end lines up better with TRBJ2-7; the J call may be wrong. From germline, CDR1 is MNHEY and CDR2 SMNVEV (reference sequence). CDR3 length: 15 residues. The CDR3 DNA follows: TGTGCCAGCATGGCTAGCGGGCATCCCCCCTACGAGCAGTACTTC. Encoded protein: CASMASGHPPYEQYF.

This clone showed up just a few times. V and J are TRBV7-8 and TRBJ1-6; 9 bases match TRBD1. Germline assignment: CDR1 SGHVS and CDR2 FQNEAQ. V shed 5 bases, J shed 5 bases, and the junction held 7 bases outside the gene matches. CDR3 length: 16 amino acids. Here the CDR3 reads CASSAWDRVNNSPLHF. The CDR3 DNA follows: TGTGCCAGCAGCGCATGGGACAGGGTGAATAATTCACCCCTCCACTTT.

CDR3 protein: CASSQVRGRSTEAFF. CDR3 DNA sequence: TGCGCCAGCAGCCAAGTTCGGGGAAGGTCCACTGAAGCTTTCTTT. The rearrangement uses TRBV4-3 and TRBJ1-1; no firm D call. Germline V gene sequence: CDR1 LGHNA, CDR2 YSLEER. V gave up 1 base and J gave up 4 bases, with 13 bases separating them. CDR3 length equals 15 residues.

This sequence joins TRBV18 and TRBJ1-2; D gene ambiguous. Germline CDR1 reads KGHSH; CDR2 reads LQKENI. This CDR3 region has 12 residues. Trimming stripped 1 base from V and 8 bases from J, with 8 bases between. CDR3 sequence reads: CASSPQGRGYTF. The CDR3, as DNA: TGTGCCAGCTCACCACAAGGGAGGGGCTACACCTTC.

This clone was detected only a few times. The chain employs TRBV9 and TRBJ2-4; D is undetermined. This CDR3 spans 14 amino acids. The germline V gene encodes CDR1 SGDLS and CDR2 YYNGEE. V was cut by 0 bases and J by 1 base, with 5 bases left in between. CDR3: CASSVDSAKNIQYF. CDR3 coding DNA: TGTGCCAGCAGCGTAGACTCGGCCAAAAACATTCAGTACTTC.

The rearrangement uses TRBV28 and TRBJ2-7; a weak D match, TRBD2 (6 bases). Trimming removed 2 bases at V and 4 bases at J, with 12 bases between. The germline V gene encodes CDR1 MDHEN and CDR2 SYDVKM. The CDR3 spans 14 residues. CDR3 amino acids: CASSLGGLMYEQYF. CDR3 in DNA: TGTGCCAGCAGTTTAGGAGGGTTGATGTACGAGCAGTACTTC.

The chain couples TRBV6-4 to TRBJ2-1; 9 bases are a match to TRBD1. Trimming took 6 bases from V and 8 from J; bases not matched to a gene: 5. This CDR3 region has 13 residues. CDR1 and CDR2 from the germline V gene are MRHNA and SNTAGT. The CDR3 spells CASSRDRVDEQFF. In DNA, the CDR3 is TGTGCCAGCAGCCGGGACAGGGTAGATGAGCAGTTCTTC.

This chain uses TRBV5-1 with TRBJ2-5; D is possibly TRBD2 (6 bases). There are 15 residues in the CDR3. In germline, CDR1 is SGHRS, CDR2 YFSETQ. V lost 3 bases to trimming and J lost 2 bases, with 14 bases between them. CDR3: CASSSGIAVQETQYF. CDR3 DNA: TGCGCCAGCAGCTCTGGGATAGCGGTGCAAGAGACCCAGTACTTC.

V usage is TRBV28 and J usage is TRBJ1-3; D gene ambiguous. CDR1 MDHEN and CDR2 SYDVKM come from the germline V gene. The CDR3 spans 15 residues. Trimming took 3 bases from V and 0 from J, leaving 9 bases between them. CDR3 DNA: TGTGCCAGCAGTTTGAGCCTCCACTCTGGAAACACCATATATTTT. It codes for CASSLSLHSGNTIYF.

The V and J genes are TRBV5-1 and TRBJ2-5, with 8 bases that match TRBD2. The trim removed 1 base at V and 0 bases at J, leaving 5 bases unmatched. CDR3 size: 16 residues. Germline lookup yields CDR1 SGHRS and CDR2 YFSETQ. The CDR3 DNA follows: TGCGCCAGCAGCTTGTTAGGTAGCGGGAACCAAGAGACCCAGTACTTC. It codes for CASSLLGSGNQETQYF.

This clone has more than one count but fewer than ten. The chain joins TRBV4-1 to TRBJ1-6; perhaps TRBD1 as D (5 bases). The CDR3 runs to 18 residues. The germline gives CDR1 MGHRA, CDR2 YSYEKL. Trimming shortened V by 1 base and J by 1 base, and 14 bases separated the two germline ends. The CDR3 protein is CASSQALKGLSYNSPLHF. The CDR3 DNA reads TGCGCCAGCAGCCAAGCCCTGAAGGGGCTGTCCTATAATTCACCCCTCCACTTT.

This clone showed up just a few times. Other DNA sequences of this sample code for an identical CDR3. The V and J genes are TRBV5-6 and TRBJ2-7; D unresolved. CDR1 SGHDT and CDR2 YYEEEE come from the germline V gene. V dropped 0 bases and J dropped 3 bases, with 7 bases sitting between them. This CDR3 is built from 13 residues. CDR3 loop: CASSLEPGYEQYF. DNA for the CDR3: TGTGCCAGCAGCTTGGAGCCCGGCTACGAGCAGTACTTC.